The rows below give T cell receptor beta chains drawn from one sample of a study of Ad26.COV2.S vaccination and SARS-CoV-2 variants. Only in-frame clones appear in the TCRdb table, and some are missing; sequencing was by immunoSEQ multiplex PCR. The sample records 120,000 to 150,000 clones, 75% to 90% being singletons. The specimen comprised peripheral blood, sampled after recovery from COVID-19. The receptors were sampled from a human donor who had recovered from COVID-19. The conserved cysteine and the conserved F or W are not part of the CDR3 here. Each record gives: V gene, J gene, clone size, CDR3 protein. The size field is filled for only some rows; it gives once, few, many or a size class.

TRBV18	TRBJ2-3	-	ASSPLWMLLGRLSTDTQY
TRBV11-3	TRBJ2-1	once	ASSSRTSGSYNEQF
TRBV5-1	TRBJ2-1	-	ASSIPGSSYNEQF
TRBV25-1	TRBJ1-2	once	ASSGDLAHGYT
TRBV2	TRBJ2-3	-	ASTRTGVADTQY
TRBV14	TRBJ1-6	-	ASRTDYNSPLH
TRBV18	TRBJ1-1	-	ASSPGQTNTEAF
TRBV4-3	TRBJ1-2	-	ASSQDRNYGYT
TRBV5-1	TRBJ1-6	few	ASSSRELSLNSPLH
TRBV6-2/TRBV6-3	TRBJ1-5	-	ASSTDRTGRRQPQH
TRBV14	TRBJ1-6	-	ASSQGLSNSPLH
TRBV6-2/TRBV6-3	TRBJ2-5	-	ASSYTTSGGAKKETQY
TRBV5-8	TRBJ1-5	-	ASSLGKSYSNQPQH
TRBV7-8	TRBJ2-7	-	ASSPNVVEQY
TRBV6-1	TRBJ1-5	-	ASSEVLINQPQH
TRBV9	TRBJ2-7	-	ASSEPGRNVYEQY
TRBV5-5	TRBJ2-5	-	ASSLVRGSETQY
TRBV19	TRBJ1-1	-	ASSSQLNTEAF
TRBV6-2/TRBV6-3	TRBJ2-6	-	ASSKRQGRGGANVLT
TRBV16	TRBJ1-6	-	ASSQYRVSYNSPLH
TRBV7-8	TRBJ2-1	-	ASSFRESSYNEQF
TRBV6-2/TRBV6-3	TRBJ2-1	-	ASSTHRGPLQIYNEQF
TRBV30	TRBJ2-7	-	AWSVTATYEQY
TRBV5-5	TRBJ1-1	-	ASSQAPGMAF
TRBV19	TRBJ1-2	-	ASRFPGQNYGYT